This TCR beta chain comes out of a study of regulatory T cells in long-lasting Graves disease. To make TCR beta libraries, researchers used iRepertoire HTBI primers and Arm-PCR of CDR3 regions. TCRdb reprocessed the multiplex PCR reads via MiXCR and lists one record per CDR3 protein. The sample lists about 620,000 distinct CDR3 sequences; approximately 15% were seen once. The CDR3 loop spans 13 amino acids. Per germline, CDR1 MGHDK and CDR2 SYGVNS. Trimming stripped 6 bases from V and 4 bases from J, with 9 bases between. Points from the study as a whole: Patients with persistent Graves' had lower TCR diversity than newly diagnosed patients.

On this clonotype itself: The antigen remains undetermined.

Time point described: newly diagnosed GD, antithyroid drugs for less than 3 months. Following extraction of RNA from PBMCs, that RNA was used to make the TCR library. This sample also belongs to another study, concerning T cells in Graves' hyperthyroidism and ophthalmopathy.

This chain uses TRBV25-1 with TRBJ2-2, with a possible D match to TRBD2 (6 bases). Sequences were derived from peripheral blood mononuclear cells (PBMCs), sampled at new diagnosis, from a patient treated with antithyroid drugs. The TCR comes from a woman in her 30s with Graves disease. Here the CDR3 reads CASRRDFTGELFF. The CDR3 region has the DNA TGTGCCAGCAGGAGGGACTTCACCGGGGAGCTGTTTTTT.